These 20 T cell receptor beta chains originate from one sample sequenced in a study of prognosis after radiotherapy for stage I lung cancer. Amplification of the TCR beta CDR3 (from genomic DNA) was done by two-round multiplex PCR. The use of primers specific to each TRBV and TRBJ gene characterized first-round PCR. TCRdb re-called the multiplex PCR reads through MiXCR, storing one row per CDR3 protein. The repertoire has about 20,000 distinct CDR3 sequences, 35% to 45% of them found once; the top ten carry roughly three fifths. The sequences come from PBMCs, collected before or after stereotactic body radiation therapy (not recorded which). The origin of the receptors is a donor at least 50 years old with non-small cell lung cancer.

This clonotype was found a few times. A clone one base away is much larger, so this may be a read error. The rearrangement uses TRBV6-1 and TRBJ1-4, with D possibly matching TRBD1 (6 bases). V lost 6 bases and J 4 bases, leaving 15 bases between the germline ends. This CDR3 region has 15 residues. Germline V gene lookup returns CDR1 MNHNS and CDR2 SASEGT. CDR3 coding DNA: TGTGCCAGCAGGGGAAGCAGGGGCTATAATGAAAAACTGTTTTTT. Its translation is CASRGSRGYNEKLFF.

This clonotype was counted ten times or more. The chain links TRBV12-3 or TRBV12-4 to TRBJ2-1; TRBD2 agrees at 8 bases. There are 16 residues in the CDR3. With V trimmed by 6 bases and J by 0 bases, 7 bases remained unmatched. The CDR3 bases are TGTGCCAGCAGGCTTAGCGGGACTAGCTCCTACAATGAGCAGTTCTTC. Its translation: CASRLSGTSSYNEQFF.

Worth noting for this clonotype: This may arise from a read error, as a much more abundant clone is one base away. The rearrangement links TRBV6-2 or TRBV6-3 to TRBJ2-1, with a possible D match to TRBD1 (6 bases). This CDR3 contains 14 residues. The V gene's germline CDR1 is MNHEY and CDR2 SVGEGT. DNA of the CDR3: TGTGCCAGCAGTCCCTCAGGGGCATACAATGAGCATTTCTTC. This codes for CASSPSGAYNEHFF.

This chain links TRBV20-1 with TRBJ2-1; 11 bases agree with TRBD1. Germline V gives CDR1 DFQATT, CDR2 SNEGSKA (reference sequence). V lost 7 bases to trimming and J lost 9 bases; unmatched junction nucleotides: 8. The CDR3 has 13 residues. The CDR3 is CSGTGTGGGEQFF. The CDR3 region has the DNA TGCAGTGGTACCGGGACAGGGGGTGGTGAGCAGTTCTTC.

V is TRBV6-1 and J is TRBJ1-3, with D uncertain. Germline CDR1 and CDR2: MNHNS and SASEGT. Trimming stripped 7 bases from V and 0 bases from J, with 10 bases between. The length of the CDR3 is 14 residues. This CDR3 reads CASKVFSSGNTIYF. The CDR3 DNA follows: TGTGCCAGCAAAGTTTTCAGCTCTGGAAACACCATATATTTT.

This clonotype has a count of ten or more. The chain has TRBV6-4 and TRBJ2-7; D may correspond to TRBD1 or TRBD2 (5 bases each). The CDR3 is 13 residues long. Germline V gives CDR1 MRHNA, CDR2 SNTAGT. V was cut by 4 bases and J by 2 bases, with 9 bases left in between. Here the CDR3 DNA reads TGTGCCAGCAGTGGGGGGTTTACCTACGAGCAGTACTTC. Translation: CASSGGFTYEQYF.

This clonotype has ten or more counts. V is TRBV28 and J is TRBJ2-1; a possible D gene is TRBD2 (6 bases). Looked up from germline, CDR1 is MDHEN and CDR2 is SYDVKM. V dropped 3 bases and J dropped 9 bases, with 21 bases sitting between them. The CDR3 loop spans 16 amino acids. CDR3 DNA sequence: TGTGCCAGCAGTTTGGCTCCATCCCATCCGGAGGGTGAGCAGTTCTTC. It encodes CASSLAPSHPEGEQFF.

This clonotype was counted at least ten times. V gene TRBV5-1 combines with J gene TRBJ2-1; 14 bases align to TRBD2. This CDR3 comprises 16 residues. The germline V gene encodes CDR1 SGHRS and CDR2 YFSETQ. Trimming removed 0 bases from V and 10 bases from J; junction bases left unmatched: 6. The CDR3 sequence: CASSLVGTSGREEQFF. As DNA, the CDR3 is TGCGCCAGCAGCTTGGTGGGGACTAGCGGGAGAGAAGAGCAGTTCTTC. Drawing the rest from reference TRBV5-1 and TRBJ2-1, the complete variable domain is KAGVTQTPRYLIKTRGQQVTLSCSPISGHRSVSWYQQTPGQGLQFLFEYFSETQRNKGNFPGRFSGRQFSNSRSEMNVSTLELGDSALYLCASSLVGTSGREEQFFGPGTRLTVL.

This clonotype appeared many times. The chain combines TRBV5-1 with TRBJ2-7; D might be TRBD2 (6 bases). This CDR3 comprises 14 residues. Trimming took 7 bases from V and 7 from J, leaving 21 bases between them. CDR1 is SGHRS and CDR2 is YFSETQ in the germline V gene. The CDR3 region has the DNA TGCGCCAGCTCAAGGGGTAGTTCCGCGGGGGAGCAGTACTTC. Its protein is CASSRGSSAGEQYF.

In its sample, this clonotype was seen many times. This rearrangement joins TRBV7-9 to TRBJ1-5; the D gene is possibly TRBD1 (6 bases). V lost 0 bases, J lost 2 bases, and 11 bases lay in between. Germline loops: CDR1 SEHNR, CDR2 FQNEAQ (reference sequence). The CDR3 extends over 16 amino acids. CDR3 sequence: CASSLADSLGNQPQHF. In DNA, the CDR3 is TGTGCCAGCAGCTTAGCGGACAGTTTGGGCAATCAGCCCCAGCATTTT.

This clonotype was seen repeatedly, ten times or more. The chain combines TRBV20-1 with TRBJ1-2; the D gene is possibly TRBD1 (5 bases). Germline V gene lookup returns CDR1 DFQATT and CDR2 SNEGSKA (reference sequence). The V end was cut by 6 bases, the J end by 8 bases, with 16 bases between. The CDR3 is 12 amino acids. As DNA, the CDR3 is TGCAGTGCCTCAAACAGGCGGGTCGGCTACACCTTC. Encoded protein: CSASNRRVGYTF.

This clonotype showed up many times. The CDR3 sequence: CASRGAGEETQYF. The CDR3 nucleotides are TGTGCCAGCAGAGGGGCGGGGGAAGAGACCCAGTACTTC. The rearrangement links TRBV7-9 to TRBJ2-5; the match to TRBD2 covers 7 bases. This CDR3 region has 13 residues. Per germline, CDR1 SEHNR and CDR2 FQNEAQ (reference sequence). The J segment lost 3 bases and the V segment lost 6 bases, leaving 4 bases of the junction unmatched.

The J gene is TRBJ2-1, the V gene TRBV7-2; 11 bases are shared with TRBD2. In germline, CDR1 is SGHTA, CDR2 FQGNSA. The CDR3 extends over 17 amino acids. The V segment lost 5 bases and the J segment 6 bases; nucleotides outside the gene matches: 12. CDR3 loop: CASSITSGSSVGNEQFF. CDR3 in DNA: TGTGCCAGCAGCATTACTAGCGGGAGCTCCGTGGGCAATGAGCAGTTCTTC.

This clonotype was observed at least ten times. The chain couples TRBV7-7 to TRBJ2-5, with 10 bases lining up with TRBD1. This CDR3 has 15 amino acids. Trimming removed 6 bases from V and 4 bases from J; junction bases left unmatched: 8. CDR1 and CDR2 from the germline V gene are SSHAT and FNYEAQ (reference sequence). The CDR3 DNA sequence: TGTGCCAGCAGTTCCGACAGGGGGCTGGGAGAGACCCAGTACTTC. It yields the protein CASSSDRGLGETQYF.

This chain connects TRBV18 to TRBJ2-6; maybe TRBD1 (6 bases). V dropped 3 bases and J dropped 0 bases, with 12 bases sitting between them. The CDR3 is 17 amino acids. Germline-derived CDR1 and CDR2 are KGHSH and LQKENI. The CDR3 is CASSPPGHHSGANVLTF. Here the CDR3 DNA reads TGTGCCAGCTCACCCCCGGGACATCACTCTGGGGCCAACGTCCTGACTTTC.

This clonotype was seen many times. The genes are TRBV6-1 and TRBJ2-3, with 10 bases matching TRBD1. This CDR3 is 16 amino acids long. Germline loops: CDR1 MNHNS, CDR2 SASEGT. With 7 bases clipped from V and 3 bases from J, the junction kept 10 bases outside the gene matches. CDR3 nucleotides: TGTGCCAGCACCAGCACCGGGACAGGGGCTACAGATACGCAGTATTTT. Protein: CASTSTGTGATDTQYF.

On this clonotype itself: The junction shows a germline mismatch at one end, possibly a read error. This CDR3 reads CASSRPSSGDNVLTF. CDR3 DNA sequence: TGTGCCAGCAGTCGACCGAGCTCTGGGGACAACGTCCTGACTTTC. The J gene is TRBJ2-6, the V gene TRBV6-1; D unclear. Germline-derived CDR1 and CDR2 are MNHNS and SASEGT. CDR3 length: 15 residues.

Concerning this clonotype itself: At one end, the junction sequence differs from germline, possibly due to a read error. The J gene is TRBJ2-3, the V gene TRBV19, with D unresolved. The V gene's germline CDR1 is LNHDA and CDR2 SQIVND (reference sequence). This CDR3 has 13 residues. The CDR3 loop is CASSWGRTDTKYF. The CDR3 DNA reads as TGTGCCAGTAGCTGGGGTCGCACAGATACGAAGTATTTT.

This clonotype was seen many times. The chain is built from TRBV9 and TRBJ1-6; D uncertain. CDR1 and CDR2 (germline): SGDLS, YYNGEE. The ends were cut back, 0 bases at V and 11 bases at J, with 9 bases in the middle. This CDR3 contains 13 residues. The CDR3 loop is CASSVASRAPLHF. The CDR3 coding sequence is TGTGCCAGCAGCGTAGCCTCGAGGGCACCCCTCCACTTT.

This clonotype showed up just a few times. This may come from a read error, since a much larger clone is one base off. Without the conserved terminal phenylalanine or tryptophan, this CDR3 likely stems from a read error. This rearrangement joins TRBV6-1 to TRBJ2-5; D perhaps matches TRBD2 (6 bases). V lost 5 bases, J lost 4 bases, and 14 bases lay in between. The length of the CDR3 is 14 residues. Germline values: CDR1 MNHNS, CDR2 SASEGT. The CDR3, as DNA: TGTGCCAGCAGTCCCCGACTAGGAGGAGAGACCCAGTACTTA. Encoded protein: CASSPRLGGETQYL.